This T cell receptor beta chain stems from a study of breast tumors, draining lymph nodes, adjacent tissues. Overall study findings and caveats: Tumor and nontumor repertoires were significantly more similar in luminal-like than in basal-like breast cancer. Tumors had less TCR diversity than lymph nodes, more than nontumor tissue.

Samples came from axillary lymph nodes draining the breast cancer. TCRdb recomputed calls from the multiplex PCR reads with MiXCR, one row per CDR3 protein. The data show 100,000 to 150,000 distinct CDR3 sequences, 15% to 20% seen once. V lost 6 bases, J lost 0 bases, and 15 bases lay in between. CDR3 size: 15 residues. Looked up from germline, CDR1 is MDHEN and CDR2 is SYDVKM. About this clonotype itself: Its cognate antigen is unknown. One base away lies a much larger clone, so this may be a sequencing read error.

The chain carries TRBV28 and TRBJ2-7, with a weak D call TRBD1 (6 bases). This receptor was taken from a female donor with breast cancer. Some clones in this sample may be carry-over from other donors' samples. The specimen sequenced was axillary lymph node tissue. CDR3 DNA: TGTGCCAGCAGCTCCAACAGGGTTTTCTCCTACGAGCAGTACTTC. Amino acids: CASSSNRVFSYEQYF.